This paragraph reports one T cell receptor (beta chain). Its antigen is not identified. This CDR3 spans 16 amino acids. Per germline, CDR1 LGHNA and CDR2 YNFKEQ. Trimming removed 2 bases at V and 1 base at J, with 13 bases between. Study processing details: Productive clonotypes were detectable down to 2.59 x 10-5 frequency. Using immunoSEQ multiplex PCR, the repertoire was profiled, and TCRdb retains in-frame clones only, with some absent. D and trimming were read from the DNA, whereas the V and J calls and clone size are those reported in that table. The table has tens of thousands of clones, under 90% seen once. This specimen comes from a study of STAT5B mutations in CD4+ large granular lymphocyte leukemia. Study results and limitations: CD4-sorted patient repertoires seemed more clonal than healthy CD4+ repertoires.

This chain joins TRBV4-2 and TRBJ2-3, with D perhaps TRBD2 (5 bases). This TCR was recovered from a human donor in good health. Source material: CD4+ T cells from blood buffy coats. This CDR3 reads CASSQLLGLGTDTQYF. DNA for the CDR3: TGTGCCAGCAGCCAACTACTAGGGCTAGGCACAGATACGCAGTATTTT.